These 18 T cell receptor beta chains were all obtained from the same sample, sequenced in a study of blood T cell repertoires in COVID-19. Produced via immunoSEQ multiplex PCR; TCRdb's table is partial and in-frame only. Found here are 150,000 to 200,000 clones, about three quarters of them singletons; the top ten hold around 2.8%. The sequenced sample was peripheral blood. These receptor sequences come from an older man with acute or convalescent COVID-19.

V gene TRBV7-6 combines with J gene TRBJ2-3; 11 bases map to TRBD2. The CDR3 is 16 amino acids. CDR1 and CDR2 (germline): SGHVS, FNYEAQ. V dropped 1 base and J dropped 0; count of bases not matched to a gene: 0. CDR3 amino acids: CASSLGLAGSTDTQYF. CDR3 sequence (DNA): TGTGCCAGCAGCTTAGGACTAGCGGGGAGCACAGATACGCAGTATTTT.

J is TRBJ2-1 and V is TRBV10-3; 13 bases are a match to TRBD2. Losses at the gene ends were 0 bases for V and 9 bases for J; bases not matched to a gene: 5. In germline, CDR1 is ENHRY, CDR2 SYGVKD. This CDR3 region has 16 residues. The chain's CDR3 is CAISESTSGGAFEQFF. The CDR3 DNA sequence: TGTGCCATCAGTGAGTCAACTAGCGGGGGGGCGTTTGAGCAGTTCTTC.

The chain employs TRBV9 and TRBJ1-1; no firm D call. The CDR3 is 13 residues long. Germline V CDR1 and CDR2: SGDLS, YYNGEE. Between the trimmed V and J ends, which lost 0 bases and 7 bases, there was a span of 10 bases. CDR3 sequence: CASSVESRSEAFF. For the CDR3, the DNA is TGTGCCAGCAGCGTAGAGTCTAGGAGTGAAGCTTTCTTT.

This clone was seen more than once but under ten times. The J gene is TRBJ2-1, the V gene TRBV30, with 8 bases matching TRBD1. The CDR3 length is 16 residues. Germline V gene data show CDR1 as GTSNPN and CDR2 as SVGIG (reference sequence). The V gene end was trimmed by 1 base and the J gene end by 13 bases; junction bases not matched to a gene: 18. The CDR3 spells CAWSALRGRIEGPQFF. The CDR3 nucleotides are TGTGCCTGGAGTGCCCTCAGGGGGCGAATTGAGGGTCCACAGTTCTTC.

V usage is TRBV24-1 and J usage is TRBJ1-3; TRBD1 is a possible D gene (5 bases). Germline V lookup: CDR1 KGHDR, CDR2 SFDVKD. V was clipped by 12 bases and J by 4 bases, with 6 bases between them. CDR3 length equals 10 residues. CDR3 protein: CAAGGNTIYF. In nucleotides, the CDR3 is TGTGCCGCAGGGGGAAACACCATATATTTT.

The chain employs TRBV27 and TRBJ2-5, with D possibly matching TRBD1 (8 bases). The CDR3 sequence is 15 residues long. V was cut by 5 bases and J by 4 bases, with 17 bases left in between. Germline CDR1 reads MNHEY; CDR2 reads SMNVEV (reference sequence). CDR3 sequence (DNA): TGTGCCAGCAGTAATCGACAGGGGAGGGGAGAGACCCAGTACTTC. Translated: CASSNRQGRGETQYF.

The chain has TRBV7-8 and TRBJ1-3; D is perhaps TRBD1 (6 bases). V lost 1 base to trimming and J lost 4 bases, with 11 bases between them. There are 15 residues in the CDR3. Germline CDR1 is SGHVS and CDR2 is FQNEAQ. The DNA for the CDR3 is TGTGCCAGCAGCTTAGTGCCGGGGGGCGGAAACACCATATATTTT. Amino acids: CASSLVPGGGNTIYF.

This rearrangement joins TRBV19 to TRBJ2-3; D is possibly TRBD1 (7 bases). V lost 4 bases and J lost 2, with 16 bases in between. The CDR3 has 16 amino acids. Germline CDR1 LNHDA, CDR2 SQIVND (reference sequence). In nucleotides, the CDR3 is TGTGCCAGTAGTAGTACGGGCAGGGGGGACACAGATACGCAGTATTTT. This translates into CASSSTGRGDTDTQYF.

The CDR3 is CASRSGQSQETQYF. CDR3 in DNA: TGTGCCAGCCGCTCGGGACAGAGCCAAGAGACCCAGTACTTC. This chain uses TRBV28 with TRBJ2-5, with TRBD1 matching over 7 bases. V lost 8 bases and J lost 1; bases outside the gene matches: 7. Germline V lookup: CDR1 MDHEN, CDR2 SYDVKM. This CDR3 is built from 14 residues.

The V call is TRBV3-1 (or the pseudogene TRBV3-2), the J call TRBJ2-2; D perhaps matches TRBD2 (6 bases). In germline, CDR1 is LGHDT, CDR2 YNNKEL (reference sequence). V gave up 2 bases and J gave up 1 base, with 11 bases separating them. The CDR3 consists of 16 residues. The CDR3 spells CASSQLPAGNTGELFF. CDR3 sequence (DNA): TGTGCCAGCAGCCAATTACCAGCGGGGAACACCGGGGAGCTGTTTTTT.

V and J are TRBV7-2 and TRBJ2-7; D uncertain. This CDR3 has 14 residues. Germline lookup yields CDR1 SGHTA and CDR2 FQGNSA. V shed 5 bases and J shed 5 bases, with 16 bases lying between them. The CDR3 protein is CASSLLSGSDEQYF. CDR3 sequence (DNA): TGTGCCAGCAGCCTATTGTCGGGTTCGGACGAGCAGTACTTC. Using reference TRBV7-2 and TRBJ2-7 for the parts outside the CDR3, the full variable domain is GAGVSQSPSNKVTEKGKDVELRCDPISGHTALYWYRQSLGQGLEFLIYFQGNSAPDKSGLPSDRFSAERTGGSVSTLTIQRTQQEDSAVYLCASSLLSGSDEQYFGPGTRLTVT.

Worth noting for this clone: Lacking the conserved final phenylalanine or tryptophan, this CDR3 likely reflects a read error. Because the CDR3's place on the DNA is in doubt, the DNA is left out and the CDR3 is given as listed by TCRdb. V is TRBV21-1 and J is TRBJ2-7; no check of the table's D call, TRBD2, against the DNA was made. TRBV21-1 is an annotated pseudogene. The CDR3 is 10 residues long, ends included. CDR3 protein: CASKMGTRGI.

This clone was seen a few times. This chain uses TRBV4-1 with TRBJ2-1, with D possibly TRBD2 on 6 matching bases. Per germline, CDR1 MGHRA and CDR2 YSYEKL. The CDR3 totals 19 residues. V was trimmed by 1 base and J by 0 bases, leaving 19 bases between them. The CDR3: CASSQVVPGGVSSYNEQFF. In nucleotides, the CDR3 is TGCGCCAGCAGCCAAGTCGTTCCTGGCGGGGTCAGCTCCTACAATGAGCAGTTCTTC.

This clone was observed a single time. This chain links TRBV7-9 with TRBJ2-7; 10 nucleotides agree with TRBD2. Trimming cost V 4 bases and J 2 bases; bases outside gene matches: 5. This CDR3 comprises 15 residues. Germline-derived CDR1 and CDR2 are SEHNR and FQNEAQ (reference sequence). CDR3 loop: CASSSLAGVAYEQYF. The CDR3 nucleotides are TGTGCCAGCAGCTCTCTAGCGGGAGTAGCCTACGAGCAGTACTTC. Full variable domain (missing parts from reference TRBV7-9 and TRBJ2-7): DTGVSQNPRHKITKRGQNVTFRCDPISEHNRLYWYRQTLGQGPEFLTYFQNEAQLEKSRLLSDRFSAERPKGSFSTLEIQRTEQGDSAMYLCASSSLAGVAYEQYFGPGTRLTVT.

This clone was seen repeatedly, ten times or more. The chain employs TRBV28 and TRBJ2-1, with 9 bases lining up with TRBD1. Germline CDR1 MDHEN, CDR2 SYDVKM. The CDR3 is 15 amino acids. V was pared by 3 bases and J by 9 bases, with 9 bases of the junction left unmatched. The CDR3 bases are TGTGCCAGCAGTTTTTCGGGACAGGGTATAAGTGAGCAGTTCTTC. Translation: CASSFSGQGISEQFF.

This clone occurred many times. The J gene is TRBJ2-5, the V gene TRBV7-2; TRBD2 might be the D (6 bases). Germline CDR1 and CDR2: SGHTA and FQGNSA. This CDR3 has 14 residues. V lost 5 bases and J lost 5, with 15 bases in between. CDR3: CASSQPGVGETQYF. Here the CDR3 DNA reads TGTGCCAGCAGCCAACCGGGAGTTGGGGAGACCCAGTACTTC. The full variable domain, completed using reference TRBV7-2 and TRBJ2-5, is GAGVSQSPSNKVTEKGKDVELRCDPISGHTALYWYRQSLGQGLEFLIYFQGNSAPDKSGLPSDRFSAERTGGSVSTLTIQRTQQEDSAVYLCASSQPGVGETQYFGPGTRLLVL.

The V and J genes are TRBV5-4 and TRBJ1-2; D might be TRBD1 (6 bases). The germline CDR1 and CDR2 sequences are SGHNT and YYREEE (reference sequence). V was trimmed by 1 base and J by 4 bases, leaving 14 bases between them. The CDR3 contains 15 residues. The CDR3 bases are TGTGCCAGCAGCTTGAGGGGGACCCGAAGCTATGGCTACACCTTC. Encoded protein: CASSLRGTRSYGYTF.

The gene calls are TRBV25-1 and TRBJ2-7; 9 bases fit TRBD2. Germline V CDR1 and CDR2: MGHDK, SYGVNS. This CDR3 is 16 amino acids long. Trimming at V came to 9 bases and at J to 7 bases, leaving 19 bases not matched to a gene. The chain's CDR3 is CARTPGLAGTYEEQYF. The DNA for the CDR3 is TGTGCCAGAACCCCCGGGCTAGCGGGGACCTACGAGGAGCAGTACTTC.